What follows are 15 T cell receptor beta chains derived from one specimen sequenced in a study of response to subunit inactivated influenza vaccine. TCRdb processed the RT-PCR reads anew with MiXCR; each CDR3 protein has one entry. The table records 650,000 to 800,000 distinct CDR3 sequences, 11% to 15% of them present only once. The sequencing used PBMCs from blood, collected around two weeks before vaccination. The origin of the receptors is a man aged 45-60 years who received an inactivated influenza vaccine.

This clonotype was recorded at least ten times. The chain employs TRBV18 and TRBJ2-1; TRBD1 aligns across 7 bases. Germline CDR1 reads KGHSH; CDR2 reads LQKENI. Losses at the gene ends were 5 bases for V and 8 bases for J; bases not matched to a gene: 12. The CDR3 contains 15 residues. The CDR3 DNA sequence: TGTGCCAGCTCAGTCCGCCAGGGGGTTATAGATGAGCAGTTCTTC. Its translation is CASSVRQGVIDEQFF.

This sequence joins TRBV10-2 and TRBJ2-3; TRBD2 matches at 12 bases. The V and J ends lost 7 bases and 7 bases, in that order; junction bases with no gene match: 6. CDR1 is WSHSY, CDR2 SAAADI, per germline. The CDR3 has 14 residues. CDR3 sequence (DNA): TGCGCCAGCATGCTAGCGGGGGGGCCAAATACGCAGTATTTT. This codes for CASMLAGGPNTQYF.

This chain joins TRBV7-2 and TRBJ2-7, with no clear D. V lost 3 bases to trimming and J lost 6 bases, with 6 bases between them. This CDR3 spans 11 amino acids. Germline CDR1 is SGHTA and CDR2 is FQGNSA. CDR3 bases: TGTGCCAGCAGCTTTTCGGCCGAGCAGTACTTC. Translation gives CASSFSAEQYF.

V usage is TRBV20-1 and J usage is TRBJ2-7; D tentatively fits TRBD1 or TRBD2 (5 bases each). Trimming shortened V by 5 bases and J by 3 bases, and 17 bases separated the two germline ends. The CDR3 has 14 amino acids. Germline CDR1 and CDR2: DFQATT and SNEGSKA (reference sequence). CDR3 residues: CSAASPGPIYEQYF. In nucleotides, the CDR3 is TGCAGTGCTGCAAGTCCGGGACCGATCTACGAGCAGTACTTC.

The V call is TRBV27, the J call TRBJ1-2; D is possibly TRBD1 (5 bases). Germline V lookup: CDR1 MNHEY, CDR2 SMNVEV (reference sequence). Trimming removed 2 bases at V and 8 bases at J, with 12 bases between. This CDR3 has 13 amino acids. CDR3 in DNA: TGTGCCAGCAGTTTAAAGGGGCTTGGGGGCTACACCTTC. This gives the protein CASSLKGLGGYTF.

This clonotype came up a few times. V gene TRBV7-9 combines with J gene TRBJ2-2, with a weak D call TRBD1 (6 bases). Germline V gene lookup returns CDR1 SEHNR and CDR2 FQNEAQ (reference sequence). V lost 2 bases to trimming and J lost 0 bases, with 10 bases between them. The CDR3 consists of 16 residues. CDR3 region: CASSLRGHANTGELFF. The DNA of the CDR3 is TGTGCCAGCAGCTTACGGGGACACGCGAACACCGGGGAGCTGTTTTTT.

There are a few counts of this clonotype. The CDR3 bases are TGCGCCAGCAGCCGGGATCCCTCCTACGAGCAGTACTTC. This sequence encodes CASSRDPSYEQYF. This rearrangement joins TRBV5-1 to TRBJ2-7; D perhaps matches TRBD2 (5 bases). CDR1 is SGHRS, CDR2 YFSETQ, per germline. The CDR3 length is 13 residues. The ends were cut back, 4 bases at V and 0 bases at J, with 8 bases in the middle.

This clonotype was recorded a few times. This chain uses TRBV18 with TRBJ1-2; 7 bases map to TRBD1. V trimming: 1 base; J trimming: 8 bases; junction bases outside the gene matches: 1. Germline V gene lookup returns CDR1 KGHSH and CDR2 LQKENI. This CDR3 contains 12 residues. In DNA, the CDR3 is TGTGCCAGCTCACCACGGACAGGCGGCTACACCTTC. The encoded protein is CASSPRTGGYTF. The full variable domain, rest sourced from reference TRBV18 and TRBJ1-2, is NAGVMQNPRHLVRRRGQEARLRCSPMKGHSHVYWYRQLPEEGLKFMVYLQKENIIDESGMPKERFSAEFPKEGPSILRIQQVVRGDSAAYFCASSPRTGGYTFGSGTRLTVV.

The chain uses TRBV15 and TRBJ2-2; no definite D call. CDR3 size: 14 residues. Germline CDR1 is LNHNV and CDR2 is YYDKDF (reference sequence). The V end was cut by 0 bases, the J end by 1 base, with 3 bases between. The CDR3 DNA follows: TGTGCCACCAGCAGAGAGGAGAACACCGGGGAGCTGTTTTTT. Protein sequence: CATSREENTGELFF.

CDR3 residues: CASSSERLNYGYTF. CDR3 nucleotide sequence: TGTGCCAGCAGCTCCGAACGGCTGAACTATGGCTACACCTTC. This chain links TRBV7-2 with TRBJ1-2; no definite D call. Germline V lookup: CDR1 SGHTA, CDR2 FQGNSA. There are 14 residues in the CDR3. V lost 4 bases and J lost 2, with 11 bases in between.

The chain uses TRBV6-1 and TRBJ2-5; 10 bases line up with TRBD1. The CDR3 totals 15 residues. Germline V lookup: CDR1 MNHNS, CDR2 SASEGT. The junction had 12 bases not matched to a gene; V was cut back by 7 bases and J by 7 bases. The CDR3 sequence: CASTEDLTGGRTQYF. The CDR3 DNA reads as TGTGCCAGCACAGAAGACTTGACAGGGGGCCGGACCCAGTACTTC.

This clonotype was seen a handful of times. V usage is TRBV12-3 or TRBV12-4 and J usage is TRBJ1-1; 7 nucleotides line up with TRBD1. Trimming removed 4 bases from V and 4 bases from J; junction bases left unmatched: 6. The CDR3 length is 14 residues. The CDR3 sequence is CASSYGQASTEAFF. CDR3 in DNA: TGTGCCAGCAGTTACGGACAGGCGAGCACTGAAGCTTTCTTT.

This clonotype was counted many times. CDR3: CSVVRLEETQYF. The CDR3 DNA reads as TGCAGCGTTGTTCGCCTTGAAGAGACCCAGTACTTC. The chain links TRBV29-1 to TRBJ2-5; D not resolved. V was shortened by 4 bases and J by 3 bases, with 9 bases between the two germline ends. In germline, CDR1 is SQVTM, CDR2 ANQGSEA. This CDR3 contains 12 residues.

This clonotype was seen a few times. This sequence joins TRBV19 and TRBJ1-5; 7 nucleotides align to TRBD1. In germline, CDR1 is LNHDA, CDR2 SQIVND (reference sequence). J lost 1 base, V lost 7 bases, and 7 bases had no gene match. The CDR3 has 15 residues. CDR3 bases: TGTGCCAGTACCACACAACAGGGGAGCAATCAGCCCCAGCATTTT. It specifies CASTTQQGSNQPQHF.

There are a few counts of this clonotype. V and J are TRBV6-2 or TRBV6-3 and TRBJ2-1; perhaps TRBD2 as D (5 bases). The CDR3 covers 16 residues. The V end lost 0 bases, the J end lost 7 bases, and 16 bases lay between the germline ends. CDR1 is MNHEY, CDR2 SVGEGT, per germline. CDR3 nucleotides: TGTGCCAGCAGTTACTCGATGGCGGGCGCTTGGAATGAGCAGTTCTTC. It yields the protein CASSYSMAGAWNEQFF.